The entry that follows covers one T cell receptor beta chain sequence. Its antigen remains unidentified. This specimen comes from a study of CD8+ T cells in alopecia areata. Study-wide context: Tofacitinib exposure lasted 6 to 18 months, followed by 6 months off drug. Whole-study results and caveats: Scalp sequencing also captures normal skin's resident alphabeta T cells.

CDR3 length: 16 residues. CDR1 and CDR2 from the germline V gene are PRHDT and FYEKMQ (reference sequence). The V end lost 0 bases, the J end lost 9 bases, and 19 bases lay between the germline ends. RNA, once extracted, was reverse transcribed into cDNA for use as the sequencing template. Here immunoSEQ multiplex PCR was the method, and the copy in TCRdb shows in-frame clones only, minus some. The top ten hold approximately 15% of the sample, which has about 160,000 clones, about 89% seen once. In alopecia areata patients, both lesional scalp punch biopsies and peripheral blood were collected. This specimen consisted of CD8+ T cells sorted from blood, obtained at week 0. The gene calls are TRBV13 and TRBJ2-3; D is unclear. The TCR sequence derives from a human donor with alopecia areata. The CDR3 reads CASSLGWGTEDGTQYF. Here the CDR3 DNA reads TGTGCCAGCAGCTTAGGGTGGGGAACGGAAGACGGCACGCAGTATTTT.